This entry concerns a single T cell receptor (beta chain). Its antigen remains unknown. Healthy bone marrow donors made up the donor group. The CDR3 runs to 14 residues. V was clipped by 6 bases and J by 5 bases, with 13 bases between them. In germline, CDR1 is PRHDT, CDR2 FYEKMQ (reference sequence). This sample is drawn from a study of cytomegalovirus exposure and HLA in healthy donors. Overall study findings and caveats: Presence/absence analyses assumed roughly uniform sequencing depth across donors, which may not hold.

Primers for the PCR totalled 60 Vbeta and 13 Jbeta. Sequencing was performed with immunoSEQ multiplex PCR; in TCRdb, only in-frame clones are kept and a portion is missing. Of 75,000 to 90,000 clones in the sample, 74% were seen once. The sequence was collected from a man aged 25-45 years in good health and CMV-seropositive. The chain employs TRBV13 and TRBJ1-4; no definite D call. The source material was PBMCs. The CDR3 DNA reads TGTGCCAGCAGTTCTGCGGGGAGAAATGAAAAACTGTTTTTT. The encoded protein is CASSSAGRNEKLFF.